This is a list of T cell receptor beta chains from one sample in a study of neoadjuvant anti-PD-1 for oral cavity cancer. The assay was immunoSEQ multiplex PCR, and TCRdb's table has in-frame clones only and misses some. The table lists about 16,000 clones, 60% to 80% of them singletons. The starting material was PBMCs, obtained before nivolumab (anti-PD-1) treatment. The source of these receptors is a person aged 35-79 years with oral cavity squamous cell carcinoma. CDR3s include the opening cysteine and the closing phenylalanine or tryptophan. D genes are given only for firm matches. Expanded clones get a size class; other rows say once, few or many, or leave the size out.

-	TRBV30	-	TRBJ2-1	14	TGTGCCTGGAGGGTTGGGGGACGGATCAATGAGCAGTTCTTC	CAWRVGGRINEQFF
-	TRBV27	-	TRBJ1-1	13	TGTGCCAGCAGTTTATTGCCGGGGACTGAAGCTTTCTTT	CASSLLPGTEAFF
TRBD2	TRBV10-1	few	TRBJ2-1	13	TGCGCCAGCAGCGGGACTAGGGGCAATGAGCAGTTCTTC	CASSGTRGNEQFF
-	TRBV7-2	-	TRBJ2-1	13	TGTGCCAGCAGCCCCGAGGCAGCGCTGGGGCAGTTCTTC	CASSPEAALGQFF
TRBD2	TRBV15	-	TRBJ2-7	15	TGTGCCACCAGCGGGGGACTAGCGACTACCTACGAGCAGTACTTC	CATSGGLATTYEQYF
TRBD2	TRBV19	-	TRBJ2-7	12	TGTGCCAGTAGTATCGGGACCGGGGGGACGTACTTC	CASSIGTGGTYF
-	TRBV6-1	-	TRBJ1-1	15	TGTGCCAGCAGTCTTGACAGAAGGCAAGGGACTGAAGCTTTCTTT	CASSLDRRQGTEAFF
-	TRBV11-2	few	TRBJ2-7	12	TGTGCCAGCAGCGCGGGACAGGGACTAGAGTACTTC	CASSAGQGLEYF
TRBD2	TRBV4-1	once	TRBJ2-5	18	TGCGCCAGCAGCCAAGGAGAGGATCTAGCGGGCCTACAAGAGACCCAGTACTTC	CASSQGEDLAGLQETQYF
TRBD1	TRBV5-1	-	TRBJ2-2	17	TGCGCCAGCAGCTTGGATCCGGACAGGGTGGACACCGGGGAGCTGTTTTTT	CASSLDPDRVDTGELFF